One T cell receptor beta chain is described in this entry. This clone has a handful of counts. The specificity of this receptor is unknown. No base quality information exists; no much larger clone differs at one position. The healthy controls were fewer than 45 blood donors, and the buffy coats of these donors were supplied by the Finnish Red Cross blood service. All TCR-sequenced material derived from peripheral blood: patient blood samples and healthy donor buffy coats. Peripheral blood mononuclear cells were isolated by Ficoll-Hypaque gradient centrifugation. CD4+ cells were purified magnetically from the buffy coats of healthy controls. The Gentra Puregene Cell and Tissue kit was used to extract genomic DNA, and a Qubit 2.0 fluorometer was used to measure the amount of genomic DNA. This sample was taken from a study of STAT5B mutations in CD4+ large granular lymphocyte leukemia (dated by TCRdb to the early 2020s). Regarding the research as a whole: Among healthy controls, the CDR3 'QG' motif was associated with a particular HLA allele. The study compared the TCRbeta repertoires of patients with CD4+ T-cell large granular lymphocyte leukemia against those of healthy blood donors. Flow cytometry on FACSCanto II or FACSVerse showed that the purified fractions were more than 95% pure among lymphocytes.

Summary of the overall study and its limitations: The main leukemic clonotypes were found to be private to each patient, although around 25% of the main leukemic clonotypes were detected at low frequency in the non-leukemic repertoires of other patients. The data were not HLA-matched, and the relatively small sample size could explain the higher clonality seen in CD4+ compared with CD8+ T-LGLL. TRBV06-family usage was enriched among the top patient clones (8/27) compared with healthy controls (2/35). Compared with healthy CD4+ repertoires, CD4-sorted patient repertoires appeared more clonal, and this difference remained even after the putative leukemic clones were removed.

Trimming removed 0 bases from V and 4 bases from J, leaving 9 bases between the germline ends. The CDR3, from cysteine to phenylalanine, totals 14 residues. The kept DNA is CDR3 alone, 42 bases in frame from the first base. The germline V gene sets CDR1 to SGHRS and CDR2 to YFSETQ. The immunoSEQ assay at survey resolution was used to sequence TCRbeta rearrangements from genomic DNA. Per the source publication's procedure: In the TCR sequencing data, the lowest productive clonotype frequency that could be detected was 2.59 x 10-5. Only productive TCRbeta rearrangements, defined as complete and in-frame sequences, were included in the analyses. Simpson clonality, calculated in the immunoSEQ Analyzer version 3.0, was used as the measure of sample clonality. Clones were binned by frequency as very rare, small, medium, large (1-20%) or hyperexpanded (>20%). Generation probabilities were estimated with OLGA 1.2.3, V-gene circos plots were made with VDJtools, specificities were looked up in VDJdb, and CDR3 motifs were identified with GLIPH. Imported from immuneACCESS, the table was reduced by TCRdb to in-frame sequences with V and J called. These copies leave out some clones; in studies compared against another copy, an unresolved V gene accounts for under half, and the cause of the remainder is not known. V and J calls and clone size are those listed in that table; D and trimming were worked out from the DNA. Present in this sample are over 45,000 clones, around 70% of which were seen just once. More than 1.5% of the sample lies in the top ten.

This sequence uses TRBV5-1 and TRBJ2-3; the D gene identity is not certain. Sequenced sample: CD4+ T cells from blood buffy coats. This TCR was sampled from a human donor in good health. The CDR3 protein: CASSLGGVSDTQYF. The nucleotide sequence reads TGCGCCAGCAGCTTGGGTGGGGTCTCAGATACGCAGTATTTT.